The clone carrying this TCR beta chain was counted between two and nine times. Its matching antigen is unknown. The data originate from a study of blood T cells in healthy people across ages. Study outcomes and limitations: Per million T cells, TCR beta diversity dropped about linearly as age rose.

Using a J-beta primer mix together with a sample-barcoded 5' primer, a second PCR was run for about 6 to 11 cycles. From the 5' RACE reads, TCRdb called clonotypes with MiXCR, one entry per CDR3 protein. The table lists 1.4 million or so distinct CDR3 sequences, 35% to 45% of them singletons. CDR3 length: 13 amino acids. Trimming cost V 6 bases and J 11 bases, with 19 bases left between them. Germline V gene lookup returns CDR1 ENHRY and CDR2 SYGVKD. Material for sequencing was blood. The genes are TRBV10-3 and TRBJ2-5, with D perhaps TRBD1 or TRBD2 (5 bases each). This TCR came from a woman in her late teens or twenties in good health. The CDR3 reads CAISSGTELEQYF. DNA of the CDR3: TGTGCCATCAGCTCCGGGACCGAACTGGAGCAGTACTTC.